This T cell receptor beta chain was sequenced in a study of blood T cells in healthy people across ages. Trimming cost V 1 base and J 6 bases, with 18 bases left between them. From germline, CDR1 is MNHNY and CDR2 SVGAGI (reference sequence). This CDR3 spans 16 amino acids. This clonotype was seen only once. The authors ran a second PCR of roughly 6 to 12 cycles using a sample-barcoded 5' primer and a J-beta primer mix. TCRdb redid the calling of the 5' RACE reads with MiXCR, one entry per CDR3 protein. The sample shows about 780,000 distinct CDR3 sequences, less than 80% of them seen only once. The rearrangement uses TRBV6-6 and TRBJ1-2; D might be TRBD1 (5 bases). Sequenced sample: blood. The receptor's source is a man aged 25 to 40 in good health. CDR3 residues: CASSYFPPGRDDGYTF. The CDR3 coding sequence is TGTGCCAGCAGTTACTTCCCCCCGGGGCGCGATGATGGCTACACCTTC.